The 20 T cell receptor beta chains below come from one sample, sequenced in a study of vaccination and CD4 T cells after COVID-19 (dated by TCRdb to between 2021 and 2023). Their antigens are not known. Library prep was done by PCR. Sequencer: Illumina iSeq 100. TCR sequencing of DNA from cultured CD4+ T cells used the Oncomine TCR Beta short-read assay at the Johns Hopkins FTIC core. TCRdb cleaned the public reads at Q25 with fastp, built clones with MiXCR and kept in-frame beta chains. Rows with a matching CDR3 protein are joined into one entry that keeps the most common DNA and genes. This sample lists about 10,000 distinct CDR3 sequences; approximately 52% were detected once. Around 17% of the sample is in the top ten clones. Sample treatment or condition, as interpreted from the label and publication: roughly 10-day PBMC culture with coronavirus spike peptide pools or control peptides (ViraFEST assay).

The sequenced sample was CD4+ T cells from blood, cultured in vitro. The receptors originated from a human donor who had recovered from COVID-19.

The chain is built from TRBV27 and TRBJ1-6; D gene unclear. The CDR3 is 15 residues long. The V gene lost 9 bases and the J gene lost 0 bases, with 12 bases spanning the gap. Germline V gene data show CDR1 as MNHEY and CDR2 as SMNVEV (reference sequence). The CDR3 protein is CASSRRSSYNSPLHF. The CDR3 DNA follows: TGTGCCAGTAGCCGACGGAGCTCCTATAATTCACCCCTCCACTTT.

This clonotype was seen once. The chain uses TRBV11-1 and TRBJ2-3; D uncertain. This CDR3 has 13 amino acids. Germline V gene sequence: CDR1 SGHAT, CDR2 FQDESV (reference sequence). With 3 bases removed from V and 3 bases from J, the gap between germline ends came to 7 bases. CDR3 sequence (DNA): TGTGCCAGCAGCTTTCGGTGGACAGATACGCAGTATTTT. Encoded protein: CASSFRWTDTQYF.

The J gene is TRBJ1-1, the V gene TRBV27; D is unresolved. The germline V gene encodes CDR1 MNHEY and CDR2 SMNVEV (reference sequence). There are 14 residues in the CDR3. V lost 6 bases and J 5 bases, leaving 16 bases between the germline ends. DNA for the CDR3: TGTGCCAGCAGACCCACCCGGGCCGGGACTGAAGCTTTCTTT. It translates to CASRPTRAGTEAFF.

The table lists this clonotype with a few counts. The J gene is TRBJ1-3, the V gene TRBV19, with D unclear. This CDR3 region has 13 residues. V was clipped by 5 bases and J by 2 bases, with 7 bases between them. Germline loops: CDR1 LNHDA, CDR2 SQIVND (reference sequence). CDR3 bases: TGTGCCAGTAGTCGAGGGCCTGGAAACACCATATATTTT. It translates to CASSRGPGNTIYF. Drawing the rest from reference TRBV19 and TRBJ1-3, the complete variable domain is DGGITQSPKYLFRKEGQNVTLSCEQNLNHDAMYWYRQDPGQGLRLIYYSQIVNDFQKGDIAEGYSVSREKKESFPLTVTSAQKNPTAFYLCASSRGPGNTIYFGEGSWLTVV.

This chain joins TRBV7-2 and TRBJ2-7; the D call may be TRBD1 or TRBD2 (5 bases each). Germline CDR1 SGHTA, CDR2 FQGNSA. The CDR3 is made up of 15 amino acids. Trimming left V 1 base short and J 4 bases short, with 14 bases between. CDR3 sequence: CASSLGDPVQYEQYF. DNA of the CDR3: TGTGCCAGCAGCTTAGGGGACCCTGTCCAATACGAGCAGTACTTC. Filled out from reference TRBV7-2 and TRBJ2-7, the complete variable domain reads GAGVSQSPSNKVTEKGKDVELRCDPISGHTALYWYRQSLGQGLEFLIYFQGNSAPDKSGLPSDRFSAERTGGSVSTLTIQRTQQEDSAVYLCASSLGDPVQYEQYFGPGTRLTVT.

This clonotype appeared a few times. The rearrangement links TRBV6-2 or TRBV6-3 to TRBJ2-7, with 8 bases that match TRBD1. Per germline, CDR1 MNHEY and CDR2 SVGEGT. The CDR3 is 16 residues long. V gave up 5 bases and J gave up 5 bases; unmatched junction bases: 14. DNA of the CDR3: TGTGCCAGCAGTGGGGCTCTACCCGGGACAGGCGACGAGCAGTACTTC. Its translation: CASSGALPGTGDEQYF.

The J gene is TRBJ1-2, the V gene TRBV6-1, with 7 nucleotides matching TRBD1. From germline, CDR1 is MNHNS and CDR2 SASEGT. The CDR3 has 15 residues. With 6 bases clipped from V and 7 bases from J, the junction kept 14 bases outside the gene matches. The CDR3 DNA is TGTGCCAGCAGAGAGACAGGGAAGCTCTATGTTGGCTACACCTTC. Protein product: CASRETGKLYVGYTF.

The chain employs TRBV7-8 and TRBJ2-7; D is perhaps TRBD2 (5 bases). Germline CDR1 SGHVS, CDR2 FQNEAQ. This CDR3 contains 15 residues. V lost 1 base to trimming and J lost 0 bases, with 10 bases between them. The CDR3 loop is CASSLGRTPSYEQYF. The CDR3 nucleotides are TGTGCCAGCAGCTTAGGGAGGACCCCCTCCTACGAGCAGTACTTC.

The rearrangement links TRBV6-4 to TRBJ2-3; 8 bases align to TRBD2. The CDR3 covers 15 residues. Germline CDR1 MRHNA, CDR2 SNTAGT. Unmatched junction bases numbered 5, after V lost 4 bases and J lost 2 bases. The CDR3 loop reads CASSVTSGSTDTQYF. DNA for the CDR3: TGTGCCAGCAGTGTCACTAGCGGTTCCACAGATACGCAGTATTTT.

This chain joins TRBV2 and TRBJ2-6; a weak D match, TRBD1 (6 bases). CDR1 and CDR2 (germline): SNHLY, FYNNEI. The CDR3 extends over 15 amino acids. V was shortened by 6 bases and J by 2 bases, with 11 bases between the two germline ends. The CDR3 DNA sequence: TGTGCCAGCAGCGCTACAGGGACTGGGGCCAACGTCCTGACTTTC. Translation gives CASSATGTGANVLTF.

The J gene is TRBJ1-3, the V gene TRBV6-1; 7 positions match TRBD1. The germline V gene has CDR1 MNHNS and CDR2 SASEGT. The CDR3 spans 14 residues. V lost 6 bases, J lost 4 bases, and 6 bases stayed unmatched. The CDR3 protein is CASSRQGNGNTIYF. The CDR3 nucleotides read TGTGCCAGCAGCCGACAGGGTAACGGAAACACCATATATTTT.

V usage is TRBV28 and J usage is TRBJ1-1; D not certain. Trimming took 6 bases from V and 1 from J, leaving 12 bases between them. CDR3 length: 14 residues. Germline CDR1 MDHEN, CDR2 SYDVKM. The CDR3 DNA reads as TGTGCCAGCAGCCGATCCCCTGAGAACACTGAAGCTTTCTTT. This translates into CASSRSPENTEAFF.

The chain couples TRBV4-3 to TRBJ1-5; D is ambiguous. V was pared by 0 bases and J by 3 bases, with 9 bases between. The CDR3 covers 15 residues. CDR1 is LGHNA and CDR2 is YSLEER in the germline V gene. CDR3 sequence: CASSQDRGDNQPQHF. In DNA, the CDR3 is TGCGCCAGCAGCCAAGATCGCGGGGACAATCAGCCCCAGCATTTT.

This sequence joins TRBV7-8 and TRBJ1-2, with D possibly being TRBD1 (6 bases). The CDR3 contains 14 residues. CDR1 is SGHVS, CDR2 FQNEAQ, per germline. The V gene lost 4 bases and the J gene lost 7 bases, with 16 bases spanning the gap. CDR3 amino acids: CASSSLNRDRGYTF. CDR3 DNA sequence: TGTGCCAGCAGCTCCTTGAACAGGGACCGTGGCTACACCTTC.

The sample holds one count of this clonotype. The chain is built from TRBV20-1 and TRBJ2-1; weak D call: TRBD2 (6 bases). V was trimmed by 1 base and J by 4 bases, leaving 17 bases between them. The CDR3 is made up of 16 amino acids. The germline V gene encodes CDR1 DFQATT and CDR2 SNEGSKA (reference sequence). CDR3 in amino acids: CSARVVGRAGYNEQFF. The CDR3 nucleotides read TGCAGTGCTAGAGTGGTCGGAAGGGCGGGGTACAATGAGCAGTTCTTC.

The chain carries TRBV10-3 and TRBJ2-1; D is perhaps TRBD1 or TRBD2 (5 bases each). The CDR3 runs 16 residues. V lost 3 bases, J lost 0 bases, and 12 bases lay in between. Looked up from germline, CDR1 is ENHRY and CDR2 is SYGVKD. The CDR3: CAISDSGRRSYNEQFF. CDR3 DNA: TGTGCCATCAGTGATTCGGGACGCCGCTCCTACAATGAGCAGTTCTTC.

V and J are TRBV20-1 and TRBJ2-3, with a possible D match to TRBD2 (5 bases). The ends were cut back, 6 bases at V and 2 bases at J, with 15 bases in the middle. This CDR3 spans 14 amino acids. Germline CDR1 reads DFQATT; CDR2 reads SNEGSKA (reference sequence). In DNA form, the CDR3 reads TGCAGTGCCTCTCCCGGGGAGATCACAGATACGCAGTATTTT. Translation gives CSASPGEITDTQYF.

This clonotype was seen only a few times. The junction and the germline gene differ at one end; a read error may be behind it. The chain uses TRBV7-2 and TRBJ1-1, with D hard to call. The CDR3 runs 13 residues. Germline V lookup: CDR1 SGHTA, CDR2 FQGNSA. In nucleotides, the CDR3 is TGTGCCAGTAGCTCCCCGGCCGGAGGGCGGGCTTTCTTT. This gives the protein CASSSPAGGRAFF.

This clonotype was observed a few times. V usage is TRBV6-1 and J usage is TRBJ1-5; 7 bases fit TRBD1. V was pared by 8 bases and J by 3 bases, with 10 bases of the junction left unmatched. This CDR3 comprises 15 residues. Germline assignment: CDR1 MNHNS and CDR2 SASEGT. The DNA of the CDR3 is TGTGCCAGCTTATCCGGACAGGCGCCCAATCAGCCCCAGCATTTT. Translating gives CASLSGQAPNQPQHF.

The chain carries TRBV7-8 and TRBJ1-1, with D uncertain. Trimming removed 3 bases from V and 5 bases from J, with 16 bases in between. The germline V gene has CDR1 SGHVS and CDR2 FQNEAQ. The CDR3 totals 15 residues. DNA for the CDR3: TGTGCCAGCAGCTTCGTCCTAGGTGGGTGGACTGAAGCTTTCTTT. Its translation is CASSFVLGGWTEAFF.